This is a list of T cell receptor beta chains from one sample in a study of PD-1 blockade in classical Hodgkin lymphoma. Assay used: immunoSEQ multiplex PCR; TCRdb lists only in-frame clones, some missing. This sample carries about 93,000 clones, about four fifths of them seen once, and the ten largest clones take 16%. Sequencing was performed on peripheral blood mononuclear cells (PBMCs), taken before the second cycle of nivolumab. All receptors come from a human donor with classical Hodgkin lymphoma. The CDR3 runs from the conserved cysteine through the conserved F or W. The D gene is left open where the match is weak. Clone size, where shown, is once, few, many, or a class for clones that have expanded.

v_call,j_call,cdr3_length,d_call,clone_size,cdr3_aa,cdr3_nt
TRBV27,TRBJ1-5,13,.,few,CASSSGENQPQHF,TGTGCCAGCAGTTCAGGGGAAAATCAGCCCCAGCATTTT
TRBV19,TRBJ1-1,13,.,.,CASYGQPNTEAFF,TGTGCCAGTTACGGACAGCCGAACACTGAAGCTTTCTTT
TRBV5-1,TRBJ1-2,14,.,.,CASSSPDRNYGYTF,TGCGCCAGCAGCTCCCCGGACAGAAACTATGGCTACACCTTC
TRBV11-1,TRBJ1-1,15,.,.,CASSLAAGGYTEAFF,TGTGCCAGCAGCTTAGCGGCAGGCGGGTACACTGAAGCTTTCTTT
TRBV19,TRBJ1-1,13,.,.,CASSIGLYTEAFF,TGTGCCAGTAGTATCGGGTTGTACACTGAAGCTTTCTTT
TRBV9,TRBJ2-7,16,TRBD1,.,CASSEDPTGGQYEQYF,TGTGCCAGCAGCGAGGATCCAACAGGGGGCCAATACGAGCAGTACTTC
TRBV6-1,TRBJ1-5,13,.,.,CASSEALAQPQHF,TGTGCCAGCAGTGAAGCTCTAGCTCAGCCCCAGCATTTT
TRBV9,TRBJ2-1,15,.,.,CASSVEDGPYNEQFF,TGTGCCAGCAGCGTAGAGGACGGTCCCTACAATGAGCAGTTCTTC
TRBV10-3,TRBJ1-1,13,.,.,CAITPDGDTEAFF,TGTGCCATCACCCCTGATGGAGACACTGAAGCTTTCTTT
TRBV10-3,TRBJ2-1,15,.,.,CAISEPSGIRDEQFF,TGTGCCATCAGTGAGCCGTCAGGGATTCGGGATGAGCAGTTCTTC
TRBV19,TRBJ2-7,16,.,.,CASSISSSRSSYEQYF,TGTGCCAGTAGTATAAGCTCTAGCAGGAGCTCCTACGAGCAGTACTTC
TRBV7-6,TRBJ2-2,16,TRBD1,.,CASSLDQGAFSGELFF,TGTGCCAGCAGCTTAGATCAGGGGGCGTTCTCCGGGGAGCTGTTTTTT
TRBV6-5,TRBJ1-1,14,.,few,CASSQPGPFTEAFF,TGTGCCAGCAGTCAACCGGGACCCTTCACTGAAGCTTTCTTT
TRBV5-4,TRBJ2-5,15,.,.,CASSFGAQTQETQYF,TGTGCCAGCAGCTTTGGAGCCCAGACACAAGAGACCCAGTACTTC
TRBV11-2,TRBJ2-2,16,.,.,CASRLPGHRGSGELFF,TGTGCCAGCAGACTACCGGGACATAGGGGCTCCGGGGAGCTGTTTTTT
TRBV7-9,TRBJ2-2,11,.,.,CASSLTGELFF,TGTGCCAGCAGCTTAACCGGGGAGCTGTTTTTT
TRBV27,TRBJ1-5,15,.,.,CASSSSTYSNQPQHF,TGTGCCAGCAGTTCCTCCACGTATAGCAATCAGCCCCAGCATTTT
TRBV5-1,TRBJ2-2,15,.,.,CASSLVQANAGELFF,TGCGCCAGCAGCTTGGTACAAGCAAACGCCGGGGAGCTGTTTTTT
TRBV19,TRBJ1-2,13,TRBD1,.,CASTGTGTWGYTF,TGTGCCAGTACCGGGACAGGGACATGGGGCTACACCTTC
TRBV13,TRBJ1-5,17,.,.,CASSLRAWGGRNQPQHF,TGTGCCAGCAGCTTAAGGGCCTGGGGGGGACGGAATCAGCCCCAGCATTTT
TRBV7-2,TRBJ2-1,16,TRBD1,.,CASSLAGTGLYNEQFF,TGTGCCAGCAGCTTAGCAGGGACAGGGCTCTACAATGAGCAGTTCTTC
TRBV29-1,TRBJ1-1,14,TRBD1,few,CSVSGGWRNTEAFF,TGCAGCGTTTCAGGGGGCTGGAGAAACACTGAAGCTTTCTTT
TRBV11-2,TRBJ2-5,14,TRBD2,.,CASSPGLAGETQYF,TGTGCCAGCAGCCCCGGACTAGCGGGAGAGACCCAGTACTTC
TRBV7-2,TRBJ2-5,18,TRBD2,.,CASSQVGAGGAGQETQYF,TGTGCCAGCAGCCAAGTCGGGGCGGGAGGGGCAGGCCAAGAGACCCAGTACTTC
TRBV5-6,TRBJ1-1,13,.,.,CASSPVGPTEAFF,TGTGCCAGCAGCCCCGTCGGACCCACTGAAGCTTTCTTT
TRBV5-1,TRBJ2-5,16,.,.,CASSLAGGVQGETQYF,TGCGCCAGCAGCTTGGCCGGCGGAGTCCAGGGGGAGACCCAGTACTTC
TRBV7-8,TRBJ2-3,11,.,.,CASSPIDTQYF,TGTGCCAGCAGCCCGATCGATACGCAGTATTTT
TRBV11-2,TRBJ1-3,13,.,.,CASSATTGNTIYF,TGTGCCAGCAGCGCCACAACTGGAAACACCATATATTTT
TRBV5-4,TRBJ2-1,13,.,.,CASSFSASNEQFF,TGTGCCAGCAGCTTTTCAGCGTCTAATGAGCAGTTCTTC
TRBV5-8,TRBJ2-1,14,TRBD2,.,CASILAGALHEQFF,TGTGCCAGCATACTAGCGGGAGCCCTCCATGAGCAGTTCTTC
TRBV10-3,TRBJ1-5,16,.,once,CAISEYGTGYGQPQHF,TGTGCCATCAGTGAGTATGGGACCGGGTATGGACAGCCCCAGCATTTT
TRBV9,TRBJ2-7,14,TRBD1,.,CASSLTGGAYEQYF,TGTGCCAGCAGCCTGACAGGGGGCGCGTACGAGCAGTACTTC
TRBV7-3,TRBJ1-1,15,.,.,CASSPRGGRGAEAFF,TGTGCCAGCAGCCCCCGGGGGGGCAGGGGAGCTGAAGCTTTCTTT
TRBV19,TRBJ1-2,12,.,.,CASKVSGEGYTF,TGTGCCAGTAAGGTCTCAGGGGAGGGCTACACCTTC
TRBV6-6,TRBJ2-7,14,TRBD2,.,CASSRTSGSQEQYF,TGTGCCAGCAGTAGGACTAGCGGGAGTCAAGAGCAGTACTTC
TRBV30,TRBJ1-1,13,.,.,CAWAGQLNTEAFF,TGTGCCTGGGCTGGACAGTTGAACACTGAAGCTTTCTTT
TRBV7-2,TRBJ2-3,14,.,.,CASSLVGLTDTQYF,TGTGCCAGCAGCTTGGTAGGGCTAACAGATACGCAGTATTTT
TRBV10-3,TRBJ1-1,15,.,few,CAISAVVGMGLQAFF,TGTGCCATCAGTGCGGTGGTCGGTATGGGACTCCAAGCTTTCTTT
TRBV28,TRBJ1-3,16,.,.,CASSLVGRVSGNTIYF,TGTGCCAGCAGTTTAGTCGGCAGAGTCTCTGGAAACACCATATATTTT
TRBV6-6,TRBJ2-7,15,TRBD2,.,CASSRRTSGRIDQYF,TGTGCCAGCAGTCGCCGGACTAGCGGGAGAATCGATCAGTACTTC
TRBV10-3,TRBJ1-1,14,.,.,CAATDTGYPPEAFF,TGTGCCGCAACGGACACCGGATATCCCCCTGAAGCTTTCTTT
TRBV6-5,TRBJ1-5,14,TRBD1,.,CASSYGQAQGPQHF,TGTGCCAGCAGCTATGGACAGGCCCAAGGGCCCCAGCATTTT
TRBV5-1,TRBJ1-1,14,.,.,CASSSTGSNTEAFF,TGCGCCAGCTCCTCCACAGGGTCGAACACTGAAGCTTTCTTT
TRBV6-5,TRBJ1-1,13,.,.,CASRKTLNTEAFF,TGTGCCAGCCGAAAGACCCTGAACACTGAAGCTTTCTTT
TRBV4-2,TRBJ2-5,13,.,.,CASSQERGETQYF,TGTGCCAGCAGCCAAGAGAGGGGGGAGACCCAGTACTTC
TRBV19,TRBJ2-5,12,.,.,CASKQGGETQYF,TGTGCCAGTAAACAGGGTGGAGAGACCCAGTACTTC
TRBV7-6,TRBJ2-3,15,.,.,CASSLAGGSTDTQYF,TGTGCCAGCAGCTTAGCGGGAGGTTCGACAGATACGCAGTATTTT
TRBV28,TRBJ2-6,13,.,once,CASSLTGANVLTF,TGTGCCAGCAGTTTAACAGGGGCCAACGTCCTGACTTTC
TRBV11-2,TRBJ2-1,15,.,.,CASSPTFGRLNEQFF,TGTGCCAGCAGCCCAACTTTCGGACGGCTAAATGAGCAGTTCTTC
TRBV29-1,TRBJ2-4,12,.,few,CSVELAKNIQYF,TGCAGCGTTGAGTTGGCCAAAAACATTCAGTACTTC